The clone carrying this T cell receptor beta chain has more than one count but fewer than ten. What it binds is unknown. The data were taken from a study of CD8 T cells in ankylosing spondylitis. Study-wide points: A TCR beta motif of eight or nine highly homologous variants seemed to mark ankylosing spondylitis blood. Some of these motif variants have turned up before, in reports on reactive arthritis synovial fluid and blood.

Making use of molecular barcodes, quantitative 5'-RACE generated TCR beta libraries. One entry per CDR3 protein results from TCRdb running MiXCR on the 5' RACE reads. The top ten hold 0.85% to 1% of the sample, which has 400,000 or so distinct CDR3 sequences, roughly 27% seen once. The clonotype was recovered from a male donor with ankylosing spondylitis. The sample comprised blood, either unsorted or a sorted T cell fraction (not recorded which).

The CDR3 region has the DNA TGTGCCAGCAGTGGCCGACTAGCGGTGAACACCGGGGAGCTGTTTTTT. Translation: CASSGRLAVNTGELFF. This chain connects TRBV25-1 to TRBJ2-2, with 9 bases that match TRBD2. The V gene end was trimmed by 4 bases and the J gene end by 1 base; junction bases not matched to a gene: 4. This CDR3 comprises 16 residues. CDR1 and CDR2 (germline): MGHDK, SYGVNS.